The 4 T cell receptor beta chains below come from one sample, sequenced in a study of T cells in Graves' hyperthyroidism and ophthalmopathy. TCR beta CDR3 regions were amplified from RNA. First-round RT-PCR of the TCR CDR3 relied on the HTBI primer set. TCRdb processed the multiplex PCR reads anew with MiXCR; each CDR3 protein has one entry. In the table there are 470,000 or so distinct CDR3 sequences, around 20% of which are singletons. Sequences were obtained from blood. The source is a man between 18 and 29 years old with Graves' hyperthyroidism.

In its sample, this clonotype was seen a few times. The rearrangement uses TRBV27 and TRBJ1-2, with TRBD1 matching over 8 bases. J lost 8 bases, V lost 3 bases, and 8 bases had no gene match. Germline assignment: CDR1 MNHEY and CDR2 SMNVEV (reference sequence). The CDR3 extends over 14 amino acids. The CDR3 sequence is CASSLAQGARGYTF. The CDR3 DNA reads TGTGCCAGCAGTTTGGCTCAGGGGGCGCGCGGCTACACCTTC.

The chain employs TRBV18 and TRBJ2-2; D may match TRBD1 or TRBD2 (5 bases each). The germline gives CDR1 KGHSH, CDR2 LQKENI. V was trimmed by 9 bases and J by 1 base, leaving 15 bases between them. The CDR3 covers 15 residues. In nucleotides, the CDR3 is TGTGCCAGTTGGACGGGACCGAAGAACACCGGGGAGCTGTTTTTT. Amino acids: CASWTGPKNTGELFF.

This clonotype was recorded many times. The V gene is TRBV2, the J gene TRBJ2-7; no clear D. The CDR3 length is 12 residues. The V end was cut by 0 bases, the J end by 4 bases, with 4 bases between. The germline CDR1 and CDR2 sequences are SNHLY and FYNNEI. CDR3 sequence (DNA): TGTGCCAGCAGTGAAGCTCAATACGAGCAGTACTTC. Encoded protein: CASSEAQYEQYF.

This clonotype was seen a few times. This rearrangement joins TRBV5-1 to TRBJ1-3, with D maybe TRBD1 (5 bases). Trimming took 4 bases from V and 2 from J, leaving 10 bases between them. Looked up from germline, CDR1 is SGHRS and CDR2 is YFSETQ. The CDR3 has 14 residues. This chain's CDR3 is CASSMTATGNTIYF. CDR3 coding DNA: TGCGCCAGCAGCATGACAGCTACTGGAAACACCATATATTTT.